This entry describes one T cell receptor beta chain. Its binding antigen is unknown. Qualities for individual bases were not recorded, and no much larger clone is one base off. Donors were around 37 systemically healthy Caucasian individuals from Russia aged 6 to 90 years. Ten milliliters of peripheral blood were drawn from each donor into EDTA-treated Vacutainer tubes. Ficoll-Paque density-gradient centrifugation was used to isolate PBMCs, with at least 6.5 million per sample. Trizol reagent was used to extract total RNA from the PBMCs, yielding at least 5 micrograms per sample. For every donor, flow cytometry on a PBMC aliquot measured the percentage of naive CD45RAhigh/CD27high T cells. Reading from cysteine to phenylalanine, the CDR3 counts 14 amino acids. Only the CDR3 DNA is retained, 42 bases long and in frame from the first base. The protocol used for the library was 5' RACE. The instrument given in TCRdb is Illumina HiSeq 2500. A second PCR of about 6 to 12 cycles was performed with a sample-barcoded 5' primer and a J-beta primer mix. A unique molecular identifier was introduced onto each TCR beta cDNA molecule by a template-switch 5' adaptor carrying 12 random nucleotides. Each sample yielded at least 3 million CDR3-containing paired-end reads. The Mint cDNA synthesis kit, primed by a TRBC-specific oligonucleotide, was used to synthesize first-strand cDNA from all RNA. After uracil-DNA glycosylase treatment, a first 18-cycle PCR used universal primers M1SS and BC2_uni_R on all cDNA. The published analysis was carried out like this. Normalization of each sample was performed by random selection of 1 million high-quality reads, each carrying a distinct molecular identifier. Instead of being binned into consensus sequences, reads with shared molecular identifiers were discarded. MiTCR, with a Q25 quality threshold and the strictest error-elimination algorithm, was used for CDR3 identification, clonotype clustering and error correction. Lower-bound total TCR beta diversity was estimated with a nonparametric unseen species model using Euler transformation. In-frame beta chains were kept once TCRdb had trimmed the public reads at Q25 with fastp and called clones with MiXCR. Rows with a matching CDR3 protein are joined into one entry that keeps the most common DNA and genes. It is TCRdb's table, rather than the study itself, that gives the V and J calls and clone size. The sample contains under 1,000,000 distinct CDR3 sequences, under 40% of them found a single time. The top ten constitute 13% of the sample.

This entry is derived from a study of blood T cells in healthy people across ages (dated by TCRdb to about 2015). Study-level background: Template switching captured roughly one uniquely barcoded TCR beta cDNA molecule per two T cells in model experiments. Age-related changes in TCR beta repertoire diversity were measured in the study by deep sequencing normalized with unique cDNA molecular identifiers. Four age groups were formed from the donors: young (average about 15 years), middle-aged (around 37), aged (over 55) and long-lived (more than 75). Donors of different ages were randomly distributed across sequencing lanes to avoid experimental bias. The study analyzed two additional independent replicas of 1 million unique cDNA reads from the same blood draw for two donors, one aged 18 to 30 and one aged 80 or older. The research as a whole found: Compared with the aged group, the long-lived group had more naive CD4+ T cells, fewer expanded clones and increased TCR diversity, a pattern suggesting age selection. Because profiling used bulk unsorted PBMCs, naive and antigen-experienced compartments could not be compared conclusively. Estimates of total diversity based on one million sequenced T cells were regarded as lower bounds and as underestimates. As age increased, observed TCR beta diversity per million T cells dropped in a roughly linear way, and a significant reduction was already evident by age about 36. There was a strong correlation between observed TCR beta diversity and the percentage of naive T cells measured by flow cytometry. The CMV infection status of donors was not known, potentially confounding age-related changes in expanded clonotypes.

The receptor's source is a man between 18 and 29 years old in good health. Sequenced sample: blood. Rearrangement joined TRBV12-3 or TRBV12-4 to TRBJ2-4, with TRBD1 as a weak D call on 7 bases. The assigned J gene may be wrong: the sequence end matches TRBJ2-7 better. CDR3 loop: CASSPGGTLYEQYF. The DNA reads TGTGCCAGCAGTCCAGGGGGGACCCTCTACGAGCAGTACTTC.